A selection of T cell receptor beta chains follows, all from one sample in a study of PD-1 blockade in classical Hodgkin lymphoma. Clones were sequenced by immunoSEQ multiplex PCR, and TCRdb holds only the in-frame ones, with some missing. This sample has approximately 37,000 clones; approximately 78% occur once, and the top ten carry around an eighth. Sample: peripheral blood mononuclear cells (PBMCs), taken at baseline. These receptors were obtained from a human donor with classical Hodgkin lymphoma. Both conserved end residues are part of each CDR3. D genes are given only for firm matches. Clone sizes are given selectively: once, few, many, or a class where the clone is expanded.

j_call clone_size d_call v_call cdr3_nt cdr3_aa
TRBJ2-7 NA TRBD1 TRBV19 TGTGCCAGTAGTGGGGGACAGGGCGTGTACGAGCAGTACTTC CASSGGQGVYEQYF
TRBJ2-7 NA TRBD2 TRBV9 TGTGCCAGCAGCGTTAGCGGGGGGGCCGGCTACGAGCAGTACTTC CASSVSGGAGYEQYF
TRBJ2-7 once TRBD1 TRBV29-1 TGCAGCGTCGGGACAGACTCCTACGAGCAGTACTTC CSVGTDSYEQYF
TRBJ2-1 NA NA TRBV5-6 TGTGCCAGCAGTTTTGATGTGGGTTCCTCCTACAATGAGCAGTTCTTC CASSFDVGSSYNEQFF
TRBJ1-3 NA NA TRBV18 TGTGCCAGCTCACCACGGGGGGGAGCTGGAAACACCATATATTTT CASSPRGGAGNTIYF
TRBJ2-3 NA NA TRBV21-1 TGTGCCAGCTTGACGGGGGGGAGCCCAGATACGCAGTATTTT CASLTGGSPDTQYF
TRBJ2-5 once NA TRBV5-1 TGCGCCAGCAGTCTCTACCAAGAGACCCAGTACTTC CASSLYQETQYF
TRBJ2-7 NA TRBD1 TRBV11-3 TGTGCCAGCAGCCCCAGGGGGTCCGCCTACGAGCAGTACTTC CASSPRGSAYEQYF
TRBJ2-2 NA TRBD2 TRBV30 TGTGCCTGGAGTGTACCGCGGGGGGGGGAGCTGTTTTTT CAWSVPRGGELFF
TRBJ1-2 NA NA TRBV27 TGTGCCAGCAGTTATGAGGGAAGAGGAGGCTACACCTTC CASSYEGRGGYTF
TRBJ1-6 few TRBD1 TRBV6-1 TGTGCCAGCAGTGGACAGGGAGTAACTTCACCCCTCCACTTT CASSGQGVTSPLHF
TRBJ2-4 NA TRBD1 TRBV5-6 TGTGCCAGCAGCTTGGACAGGGGAGACATTCAGTACTTC CASSLDRGDIQYF
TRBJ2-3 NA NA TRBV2 TGTGCCAGCACCCCGCGGGGGCCTCAGGATACGCAGTATTTT CASTPRGPQDTQYF
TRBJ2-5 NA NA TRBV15 TGTGCCACCAGCACCTATAGACAGGCACAAGAGACCCAGTACTTC CATSTYRQAQETQYF
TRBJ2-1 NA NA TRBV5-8 TGTGCCAGCAGCTTGTACACGGGGGGCAGGTCGGATGAGCAGTTCTTC CASSLYTGGRSDEQFF
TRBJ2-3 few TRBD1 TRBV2 TGTGCCAGCAGTTATCGGACAGGATGGAGCACAGATACGCAGTATTTT CASSYRTGWSTDTQYF
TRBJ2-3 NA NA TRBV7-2 TGTGCCAGCAGCTTCTATCTCGGTACGCAGTATTTT CASSFYLGTQYF
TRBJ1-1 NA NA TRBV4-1 TGCGCCAGCAGCCCTTCAGACGGTCTGGACACTGAAGCTTTCTTT CASSPSDGLDTEAFF
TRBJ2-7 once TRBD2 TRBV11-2 TGTGCCAGCAGCCAACCGGGACTACTCCCCCTGGAGCAGTACTTC CASSQPGLLPLEQYF
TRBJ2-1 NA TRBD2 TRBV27 TGTGCCAGCAGTTTATCGGCCTCGCGGGCGGGGGCCTACAATGAGCAGTTCTTC CASSLSASRAGAYNEQFF
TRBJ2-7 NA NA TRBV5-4 TGTGCCAGCAGCTTGGCACCCCTCGGGAACGAGCAGTACTTC CASSLAPLGNEQYF
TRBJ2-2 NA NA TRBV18 TGTGCCAGCTCACCACCGTCCTCCGGGGAGCTGTTTTTT CASSPPSSGELFF